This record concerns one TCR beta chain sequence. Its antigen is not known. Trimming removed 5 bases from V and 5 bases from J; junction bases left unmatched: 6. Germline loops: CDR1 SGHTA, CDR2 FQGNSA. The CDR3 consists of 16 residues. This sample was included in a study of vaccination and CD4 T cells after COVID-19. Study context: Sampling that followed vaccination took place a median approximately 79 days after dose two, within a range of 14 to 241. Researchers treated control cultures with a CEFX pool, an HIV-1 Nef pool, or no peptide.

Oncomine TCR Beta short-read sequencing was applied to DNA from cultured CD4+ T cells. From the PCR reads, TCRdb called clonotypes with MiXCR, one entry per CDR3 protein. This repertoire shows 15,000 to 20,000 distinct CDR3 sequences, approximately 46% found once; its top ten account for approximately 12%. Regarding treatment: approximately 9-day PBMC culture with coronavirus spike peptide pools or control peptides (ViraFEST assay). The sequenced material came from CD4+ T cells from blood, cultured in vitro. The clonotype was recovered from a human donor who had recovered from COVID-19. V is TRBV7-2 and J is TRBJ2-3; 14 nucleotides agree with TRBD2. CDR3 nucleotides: TGTGCCAGCAGCCGGGGACTAGCGGGAGCCGTAGATACGCAGTATTTT. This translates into CASSRGLAGAVDTQYF.